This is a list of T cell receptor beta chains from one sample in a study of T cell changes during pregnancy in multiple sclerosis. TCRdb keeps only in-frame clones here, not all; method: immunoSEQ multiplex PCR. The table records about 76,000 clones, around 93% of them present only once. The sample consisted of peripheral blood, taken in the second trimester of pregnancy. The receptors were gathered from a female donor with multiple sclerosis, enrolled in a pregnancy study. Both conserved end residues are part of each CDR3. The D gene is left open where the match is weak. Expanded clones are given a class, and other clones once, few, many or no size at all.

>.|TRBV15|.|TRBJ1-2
TGTGCCACCAGCAGAGATTTAGACAGATTTCGTTACTATGGCTACACCTTC
CATSRDLDRFRYYGYTF
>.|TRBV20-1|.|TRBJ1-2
TGCAGTGCTATCTGGGAGGGCTACACCTTC
CSAIWEGYTF
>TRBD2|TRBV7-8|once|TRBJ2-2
TGTGCCAGCAGCTTGGGGCTAGCGGGGGGGGTCGGGGAGCTGTTTTTT
CASSLGLAGGVGELFF
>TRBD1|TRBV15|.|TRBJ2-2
TGTGCCACCAGTTGGGACAGGGTGAACACCGGGGAGCTGTTTTTT
CATSWDRVNTGELFF
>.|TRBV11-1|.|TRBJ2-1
TGTGCCAGCAATACTTACACTCCAGCGGTGGCCTACAATGAGCAGTTCTTC
CASNTYTPAVAYNEQFF
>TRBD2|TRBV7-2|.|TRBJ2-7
TGTGCCAGCAGCCTCGGGACTAGCGGGGCGGGCCAGTACTTC
CASSLGTSGAGQYF
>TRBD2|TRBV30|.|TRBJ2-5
TGTGCCTGGAGTGTACCGACTAGCGGAAAGACCCAGTACTTC
CAWSVPTSGKTQYF
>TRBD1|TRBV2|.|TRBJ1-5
TGTGCCAGCACCGACCTGGGACAGGGCAATCAGCCCCAGCATTTT
CASTDLGQGNQPQHF
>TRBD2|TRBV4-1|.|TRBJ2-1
TGCGCCAGCAGCCCGACACTAGCGGGAGTCTATATTGAGCAGTTCTTC
CASSPTLAGVYIEQFF
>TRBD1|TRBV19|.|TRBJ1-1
TGTGCCAGTAGTATTGGGAATGTGGGACAGGGCGGAGAAGCTTTCTTT
CASSIGNVGQGGEAFF
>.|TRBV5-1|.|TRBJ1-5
TGCGCCAGCAGCCCACAGACAGGCTTGGAGCAGCCCCAGCATTTT
CASSPQTGLEQPQHF
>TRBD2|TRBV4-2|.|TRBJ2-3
TGTGCCAGCAGCCAAGACGGGCGGGGGGGCACAGATACGCAGTATTTT
CASSQDGRGGTDTQYF
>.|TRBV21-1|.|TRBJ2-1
TGTGCCAGCAGCACACTCACAGGGGACTGCAATGAGCAGTTCTTC
CASSTLTGDCNEQFF
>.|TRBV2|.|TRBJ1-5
TGTGCCAGCAAGCTAAATAATCAGCCCCAGCATTTT
CASKLNNQPQHF
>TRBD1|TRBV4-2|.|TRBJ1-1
TGTGCCAGCAGCCAAGAATACAGGGGGAGGGCTGAAGCTTTCTTT
CASSQEYRGRAEAFF
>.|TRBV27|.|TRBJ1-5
TGTGCCAGCAGCTACCTCCTCCGGGACATAAGGGGGCCCCAGCATTTT
CASSYLLRDIRGPQHF
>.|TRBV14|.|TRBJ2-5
TGTGCCAGCAGCCTAAGTCGGGTTTGGCAAGAGACCCAGTACTTC
CASSLSRVWQETQYF
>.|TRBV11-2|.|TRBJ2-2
TGTGCCAGCAGCCACCTCCAGCGGGTTCGGACCGGGGAGCTGTTTTTT
CASSHLQRVRTGELFF
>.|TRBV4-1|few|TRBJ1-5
TGCGCCAGCAGCCCGCCAGACAGTAATCAGCCCCAGCATTTT
CASSPPDSNQPQHF
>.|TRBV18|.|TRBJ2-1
TGTGCCAGCTCGGGCTCAGGTCCGAGCTCCTACAATGAGCAGTTCTTC
CASSGSGPSSYNEQFF
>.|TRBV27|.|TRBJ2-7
TGTGCCATCTCGAGTGACGAGCAGTACTTC
CAISSDEQYF
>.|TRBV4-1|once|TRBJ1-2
TGCGCCAGCAGCCAAGGTTCGGGGGGCATAATTGGCTACACCTTC
CASSQGSGGIIGYTF
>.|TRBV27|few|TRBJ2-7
TGTGCCAGCGGGGCACATAGCTCCTACGAGCAGTACTTC
CASGAHSSYEQYF
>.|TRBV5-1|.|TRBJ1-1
TGCGCCAGCGGGAGGGGGGAAGACACTGAAGCTTTCTTT
CASGRGEDTEAFF
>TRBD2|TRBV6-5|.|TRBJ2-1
TGTGCCAGCAACCCCGGGGGGGCGTCCTACAATGAGCAGTTCTTC
CASNPGGASYNEQFF
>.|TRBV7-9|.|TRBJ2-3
TGTGCCAGCAGCACCAGGGTTAGGGATACGCAGTATTTT
CASSTRVRDTQYF
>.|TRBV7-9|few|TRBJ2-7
TGTGCCAGCTCGGGGGAGAGGAGCGAGCAGTACTTC
CASSGERSEQYF
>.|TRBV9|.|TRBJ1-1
TGTGCCAGCAGCGTAGTACTAGGCGGAGGCACTGAAGCTTTCTTT
CASSVVLGGGTEAFF
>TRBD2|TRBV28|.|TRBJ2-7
TGTGCCACTCTCCCCAGTGGGGGGGACGAGCAGTACTTC
CATLPSGGDEQYF
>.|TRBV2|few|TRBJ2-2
TGTGCCAGCAGCCGGGAGTTCACCGGGGAGCTGTTTTTT
CASSREFTGELFF
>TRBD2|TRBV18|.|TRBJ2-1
TGTGCCAGCTCACCAATAACTAGCGGGGGGCTCTCCTACAATGAGCAGTTCTTC
CASSPITSGGLSYNEQFF
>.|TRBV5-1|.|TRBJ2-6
TGCGCCAGCAGCTCCCAGGGCTCTGGGGCCAACGTCCTGACTTTC
CASSSQGSGANVLTF
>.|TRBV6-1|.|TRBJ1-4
TGTGCCAGCAGTGACCAGTGGGCCGAAAAACTGTTTTTT
CASSDQWAEKLFF
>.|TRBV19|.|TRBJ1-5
TGTGCCAGTAGTATAAGTGGACAGAGCAATCAGCCCCAGCATTTT
CASSISGQSNQPQHF
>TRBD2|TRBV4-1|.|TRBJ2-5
TGCGCCAGCAGCCAAGGACTAGCGGGGGGGCTTGAGACCCAGTACTTC
CASSQGLAGGLETQYF
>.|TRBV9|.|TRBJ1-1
TGTGCCACTACACCGACCGCCGGCGGAACTGAAGCTTTCTTT
CATTPTAGGTEAFF
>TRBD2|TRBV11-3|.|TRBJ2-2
TGTGCCAGCAGCTTACGGGGCGGGGGCACCGGGGAGCTGTTTTTT
CASSLRGGGTGELFF
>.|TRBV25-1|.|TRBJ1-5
TGTGCCAGCAGCCTCGCCGGGGGAAATCAGCCCCAGCATTTT
CASSLAGGNQPQHF
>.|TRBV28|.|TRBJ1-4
TGTGCCAGCAGTCACCCAGGGGAACTTAAGGAAAAACTGTTTTTT
CASSHPGELKEKLFF
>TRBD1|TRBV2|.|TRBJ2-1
TGTGCCAGCAGTGGTTGGAACAGGGGAGCCGATGAGCAGTTCTTC
CASSGWNRGADEQFF
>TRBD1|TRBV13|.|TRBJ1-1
TGTGCCAGCAGCTTTAACAGGGGAAGGACTGAAGCTTTCTTT
CASSFNRGRTEAFF
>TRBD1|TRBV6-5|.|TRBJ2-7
TGTGCCAGCAGTTACTCCGACAGGGGATCGGAAGAGCAGTACTTC
CASSYSDRGSEEQYF
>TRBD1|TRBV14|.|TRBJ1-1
TGTGCCAGCAGCCCAAACAGGGGAGACACTGAAGCTTTCTTT
CASSPNRGDTEAFF
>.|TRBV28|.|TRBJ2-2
TGTGCCAGCAGTTTGAATAAGGAGCGGGAGCTGTTTTTT
CASSLNKERELFF
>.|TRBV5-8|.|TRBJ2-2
TGTGCCAGCAGCTCGGGGGTCAGGAACACCGGGGAGCTGTTTTTT
CASSSGVRNTGELFF
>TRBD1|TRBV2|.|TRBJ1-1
TGTGCCAGCATTAACAGGGGGGACACTGAAGCTTTCTTT
CASINRGDTEAFF
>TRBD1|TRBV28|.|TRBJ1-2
TGTGCCAGCAGTTCGACAGGGAGAGTCTATGGCTACACCTTC
CASSSTGRVYGYTF
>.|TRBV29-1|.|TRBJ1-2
TGCAGCGTTGAATTGACGGAGCCTGACTATGGCTACACCTTC
CSVELTEPDYGYTF
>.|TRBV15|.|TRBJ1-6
TGTGCCACCAGCAGAGCAGTGGGGGCGGGGGATCCCCTCCACTTT
CATSRAVGAGDPLHF
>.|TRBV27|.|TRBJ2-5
TGTGCCAGCAGTTTAAGGGGCGAGGAGACCCAGTACTTC
CASSLRGEETQYF
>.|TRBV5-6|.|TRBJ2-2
TGTGCCAGCAGCCAGGAACCGATCACCGGGGAGCTGTTTTTT
CASSQEPITGELFF
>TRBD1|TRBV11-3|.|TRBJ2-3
TGTGCCAGCAGCCCTGGGGACAGCCGAAGCACAGATACGCAGTATTTT
CASSPGDSRSTDTQYF
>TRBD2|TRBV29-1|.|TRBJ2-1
TGCAGCGCCGGGGGGGTTGGATACTACAATGAGCAGTTCTTC
CSAGGVGYYNEQFF